These T cell receptor beta chains were read from a single sample in a study of Ad26.COV2.S vaccination and SARS-CoV-2 variants. Measured with immunoSEQ multiplex PCR; TCRdb has only the in-frame clones, and not every one. The sample lists hundreds of thousands of clones, about 89% occurring once. The input for sequencing was peripheral blood, taken in a trial of Ad26.COV2.S vaccine versus placebo. All receptors derive from a person aged 18-65 years who received the Ad26.COV2.S COVID-19 vaccine or a placebo. Each CDR3 is given with its conserved first and last residue. The D gene is left open where the match is weak. Expanded clones get a size class; other rows say once, few or many, or leave the size out.

v_gene: TRBV7-2
d_gene: NA
abundance: NA
j_gene: TRBJ2-2
CDR3nt: TGTGCCAGCAGCTTAGACAGTGCCCGGAACACCGGGGAGCTGTTTTTT
CDR3aa: CASSLDSARNTGELFF

v_gene: TRBV19
d_gene: NA
abundance: once
j_gene: TRBJ1-5
CDR3nt: TGTGCCAGTAGGGGCCTGCGCAATCAGCCCCAGCATTTT
CDR3aa: CASRGLRNQPQHF

v_gene: TRBV30
d_gene: TRBD1
abundance: NA
j_gene: TRBJ1-1
CDR3nt: TGTGCCTGGAGTGGAGGGGGCACCGAAGCTTTCTTT
CDR3aa: CAWSGGGTEAFF

v_gene: TRBV12-3/TRBV12-4
d_gene: NA
abundance: NA
j_gene: TRBJ1-2
CDR3nt: TGTGCCAGCAGTTTAGATTTCGGGGATGGCTACACCTTC
CDR3aa: CASSLDFGDGYTF

v_gene: TRBV2
d_gene: TRBD1
abundance: NA
j_gene: TRBJ1-1
CDR3nt: TGTGCCAGCAGTGAAAGGACAGGGCCCACTGAAGCTTTCTTT
CDR3aa: CASSERTGPTEAFF

v_gene: TRBV12-3/TRBV12-4
d_gene: TRBD2
abundance: NA
j_gene: TRBJ2-7
CDR3nt: TGTGCCAGCAGTTTAGGGGGGAGGGCTCGACAGTACTTC
CDR3aa: CASSLGGRARQYF

v_gene: TRBV5-1
d_gene: NA
abundance: NA
j_gene: TRBJ2-4
CDR3nt: TGCGCCAGCAGCTTGGCACAGGGCCAGGGCAAAAACATTCAGTACTTC
CDR3aa: CASSLAQGQGKNIQYF

v_gene: TRBV15
d_gene: NA
abundance: NA
j_gene: TRBJ2-2
CDR3nt: TGTGCCACCAGCAGAGATTGGGGTTCCCACACCGGGGAGCTGTTTTTT
CDR3aa: CATSRDWGSHTGELFF

v_gene: TRBV5-4
d_gene: TRBD2
abundance: NA
j_gene: TRBJ2-7
CDR3nt: TGTGCCAGCAGCCTGCGGGGGCGACTAGCGGGAGGGCCTACCTACGAGCAGTACTTC
CDR3aa: CASSLRGRLAGGPTYEQYF

v_gene: TRBV3-1/TRBV3-2
d_gene: TRBD1
abundance: NA
j_gene: TRBJ1-5
CDR3nt: TGTGCCAGCAGCCAAGGAGGGGGCAGTCAGCCCCAGCATTTT
CDR3aa: CASSQGGGSQPQHF